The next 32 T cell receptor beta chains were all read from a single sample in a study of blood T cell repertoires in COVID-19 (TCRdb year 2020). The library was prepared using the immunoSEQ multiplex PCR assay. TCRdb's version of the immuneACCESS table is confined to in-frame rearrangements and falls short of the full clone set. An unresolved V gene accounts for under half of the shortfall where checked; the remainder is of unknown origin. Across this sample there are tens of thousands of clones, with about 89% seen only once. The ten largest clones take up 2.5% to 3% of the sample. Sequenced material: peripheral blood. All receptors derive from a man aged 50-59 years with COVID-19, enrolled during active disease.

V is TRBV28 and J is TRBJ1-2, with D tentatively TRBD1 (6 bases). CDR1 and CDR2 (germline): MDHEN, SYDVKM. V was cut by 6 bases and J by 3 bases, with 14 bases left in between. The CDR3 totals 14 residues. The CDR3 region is CASSRGGDYYGYTF. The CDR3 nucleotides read TGTGCCAGCAGCCGAGGGGGGGATTACTATGGCTACACCTTC.

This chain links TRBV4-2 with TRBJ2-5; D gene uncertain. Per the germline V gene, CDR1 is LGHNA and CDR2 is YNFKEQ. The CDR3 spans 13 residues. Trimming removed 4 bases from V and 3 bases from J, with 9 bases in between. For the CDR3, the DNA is TGTGCCAGCAGCCCTCGACTCGAAGAGACCCAGTACTTC. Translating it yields CASSPRLEETQYF.

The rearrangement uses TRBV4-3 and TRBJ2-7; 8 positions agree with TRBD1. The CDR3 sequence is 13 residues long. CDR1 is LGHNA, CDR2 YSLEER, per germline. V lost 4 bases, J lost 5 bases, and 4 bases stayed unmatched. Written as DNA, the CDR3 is TGCGCCAGCAGCCTAGGACAGGGAGACGAGCAGTACTTC. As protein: CASSLGQGDEQYF.

CDR3 coding DNA: TGCGCCAGCAGCTTGGCTACCGGTACAGATACGCAGTATTTT. This gives the protein CASSLATGTDTQYF. The chain uses TRBV5-1 and TRBJ2-3; D remains unclear. Per the germline V gene, CDR1 is SGHRS and CDR2 is YFSETQ. CDR3 length equals 14 residues. Trimming left V 0 bases short and J 3 bases short, with 8 bases between.

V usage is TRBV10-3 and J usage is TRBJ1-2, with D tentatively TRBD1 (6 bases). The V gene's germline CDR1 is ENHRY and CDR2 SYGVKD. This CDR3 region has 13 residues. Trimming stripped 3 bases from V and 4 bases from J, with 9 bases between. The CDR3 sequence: CAISDSDSYGYTF. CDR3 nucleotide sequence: TGTGCCATCAGTGATTCGGACAGCTATGGCTACACCTTC.

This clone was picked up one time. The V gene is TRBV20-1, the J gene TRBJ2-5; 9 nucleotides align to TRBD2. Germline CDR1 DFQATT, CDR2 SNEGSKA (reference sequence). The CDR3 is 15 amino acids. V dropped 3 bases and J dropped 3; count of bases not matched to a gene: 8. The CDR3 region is CSASRPGTSKETQYF. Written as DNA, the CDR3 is TGCAGTGCTAGTCGTCCCGGGACTAGCAAAGAGACCCAGTACTTC.

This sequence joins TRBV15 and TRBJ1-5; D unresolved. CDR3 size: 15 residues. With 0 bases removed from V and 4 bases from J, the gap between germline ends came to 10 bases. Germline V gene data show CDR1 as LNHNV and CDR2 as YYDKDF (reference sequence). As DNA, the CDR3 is TGTGCCACCAGCAGAGACATGGGAGGTAATCAGCCCCAGCATTTT. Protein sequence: CATSRDMGGNQPQHF.

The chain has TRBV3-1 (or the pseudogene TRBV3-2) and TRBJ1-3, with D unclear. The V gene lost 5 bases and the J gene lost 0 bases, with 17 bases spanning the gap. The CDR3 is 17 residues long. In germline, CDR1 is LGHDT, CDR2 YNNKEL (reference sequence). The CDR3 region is CASSYQELSISGNTIYF. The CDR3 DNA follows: TGTGCCAGCAGCTACCAAGAGTTATCCATCTCTGGAAACACCATATATTTT.

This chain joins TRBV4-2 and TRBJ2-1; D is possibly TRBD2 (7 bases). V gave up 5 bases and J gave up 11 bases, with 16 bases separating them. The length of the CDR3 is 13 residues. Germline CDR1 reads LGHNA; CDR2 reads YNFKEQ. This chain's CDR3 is CASSNGGPGQQFF. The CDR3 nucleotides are TGTGCCAGCAGCAACGGGGGGCCCGGGCAGCAGTTCTTC.

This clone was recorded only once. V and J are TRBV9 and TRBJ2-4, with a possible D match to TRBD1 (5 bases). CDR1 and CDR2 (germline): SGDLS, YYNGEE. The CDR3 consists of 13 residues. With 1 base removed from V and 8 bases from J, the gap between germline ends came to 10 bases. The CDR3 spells CASSVQGGDIQYF. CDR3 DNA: TGTGCCAGCAGCGTACAGGGTGGGGACATTCAGTACTTC.

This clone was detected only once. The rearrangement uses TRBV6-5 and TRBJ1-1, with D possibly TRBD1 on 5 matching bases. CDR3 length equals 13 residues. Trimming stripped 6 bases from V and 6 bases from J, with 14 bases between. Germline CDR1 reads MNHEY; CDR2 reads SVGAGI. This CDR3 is CASRSGGVAEAFF. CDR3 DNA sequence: TGTGCCAGCAGGAGCGGGGGAGTCGCTGAAGCTTTCTTT.

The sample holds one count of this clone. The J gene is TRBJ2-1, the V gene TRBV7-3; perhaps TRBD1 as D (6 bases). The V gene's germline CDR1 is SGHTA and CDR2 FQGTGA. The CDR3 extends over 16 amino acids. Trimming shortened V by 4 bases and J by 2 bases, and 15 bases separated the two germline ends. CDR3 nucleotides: TGTGCCAGCAGCTCCCGACAGGTAGAGGCCTACAATGAGCAGTTCTTC. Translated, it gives CASSSRQVEAYNEQFF.

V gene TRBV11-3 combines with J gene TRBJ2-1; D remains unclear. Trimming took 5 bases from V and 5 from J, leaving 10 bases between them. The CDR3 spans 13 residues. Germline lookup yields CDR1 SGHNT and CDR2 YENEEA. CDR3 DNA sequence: TGTGCCAGCAGCCTCTCCCGTAACAATGAGCAGTTCTTC. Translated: CASSLSRNNEQFF.

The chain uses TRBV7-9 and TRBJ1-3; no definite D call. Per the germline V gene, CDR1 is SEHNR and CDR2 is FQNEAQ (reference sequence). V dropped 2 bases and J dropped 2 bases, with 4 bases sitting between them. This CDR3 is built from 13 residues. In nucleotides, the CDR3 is TGTGCCAGCAGCTTAATAACTGGAAACACCATATATTTT. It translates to CASSLITGNTIYF.

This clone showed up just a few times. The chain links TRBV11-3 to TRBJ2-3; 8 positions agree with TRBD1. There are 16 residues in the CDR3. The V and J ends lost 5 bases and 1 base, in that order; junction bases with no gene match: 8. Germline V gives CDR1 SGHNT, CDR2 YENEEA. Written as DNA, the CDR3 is TGTGCCAGCAGCCCCGGGACAGGATCCCGCACAGATACGCAGTATTTT. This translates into CASSPGTGSRTDTQYF.

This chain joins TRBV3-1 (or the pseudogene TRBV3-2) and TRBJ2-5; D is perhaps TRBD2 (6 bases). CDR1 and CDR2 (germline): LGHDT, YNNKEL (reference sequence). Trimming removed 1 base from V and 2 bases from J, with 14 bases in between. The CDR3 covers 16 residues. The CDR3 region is CASSQVLAAIQETQYF. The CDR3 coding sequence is TGTGCCAGCAGCCAAGTCTTAGCGGCAATACAAGAGACCCAGTACTTC.

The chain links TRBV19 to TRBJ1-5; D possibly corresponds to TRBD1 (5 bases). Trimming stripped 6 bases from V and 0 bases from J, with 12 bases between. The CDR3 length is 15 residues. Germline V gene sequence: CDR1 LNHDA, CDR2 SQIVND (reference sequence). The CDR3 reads CASSGAGYSNQPQHF. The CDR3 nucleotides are TGTGCCAGTAGCGGGGCGGGGTATAGCAATCAGCCCCAGCATTTT. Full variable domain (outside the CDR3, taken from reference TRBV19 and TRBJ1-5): DGGITQSPKYLFRKEGQNVTLSCEQNLNHDAMYWYRQDPGQGLRLIYYSQIVNDFQKGDIAEGYSVSREKKESFPLTVTSAQKNPTAFYLCASSGAGYSNQPQHFGDGTRLSIL.

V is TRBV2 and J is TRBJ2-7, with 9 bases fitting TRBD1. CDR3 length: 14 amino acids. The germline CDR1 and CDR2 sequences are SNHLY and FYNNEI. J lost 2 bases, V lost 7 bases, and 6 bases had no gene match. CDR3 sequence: CASNLGTGTYEQYF. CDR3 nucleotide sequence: TGTGCCAGCAACTTAGGGACAGGGACCTACGAGCAGTACTTC. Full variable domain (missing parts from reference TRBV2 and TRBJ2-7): EPEVTQTPSHQVTQMGQEVILRCVPISNHLYFYWYRQILGQKVEFLVSFYNNEISEKSEIFDDQFSVERPDGSNFTLKIRSTKLEDSAMYFCASNLGTGTYEQYFGPGTRLTVT.

This CDR3 reads CASSERTGEPGELFF. The CDR3 region has the DNA TGTGCCAGCTCGGAGCGGACAGGGGAACCCGGGGAGCTGTTTTTT. The chain couples TRBV2 to TRBJ2-2; 9 nucleotides align to TRBD1. The germline V gene has CDR1 SNHLY and CDR2 FYNNEI. The CDR3 has 15 amino acids. Trimming took 8 bases from V and 6 from J; bases not matched to a gene: 10.

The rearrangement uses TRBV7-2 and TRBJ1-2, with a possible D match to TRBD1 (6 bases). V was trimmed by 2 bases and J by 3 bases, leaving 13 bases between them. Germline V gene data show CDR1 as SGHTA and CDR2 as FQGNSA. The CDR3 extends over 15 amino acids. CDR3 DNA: TGTGCCAGCAGCTTAATCGGGACAACCTACTATGGCTACACCTTC. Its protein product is CASSLIGTTYYGYTF.

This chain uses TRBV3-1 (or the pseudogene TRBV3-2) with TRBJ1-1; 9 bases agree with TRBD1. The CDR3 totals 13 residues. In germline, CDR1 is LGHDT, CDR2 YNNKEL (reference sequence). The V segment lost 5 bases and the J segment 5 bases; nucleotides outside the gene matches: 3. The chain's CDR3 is CASSVGTGTEAFF. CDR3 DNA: TGTGCCAGCAGCGTCGGGACAGGGACTGAAGCTTTCTTT.

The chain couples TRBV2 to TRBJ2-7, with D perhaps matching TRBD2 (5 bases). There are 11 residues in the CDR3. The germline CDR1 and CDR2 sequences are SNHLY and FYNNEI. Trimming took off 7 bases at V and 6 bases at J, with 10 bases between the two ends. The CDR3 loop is CASTGYAEQYF. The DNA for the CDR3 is TGTGCCAGCACGGGGTACGCCGAGCAGTACTTC.

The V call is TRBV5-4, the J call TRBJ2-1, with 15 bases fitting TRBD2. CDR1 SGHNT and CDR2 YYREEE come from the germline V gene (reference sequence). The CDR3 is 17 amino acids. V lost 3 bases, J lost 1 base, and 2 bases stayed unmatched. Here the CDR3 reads CASSSGTSGGSYNEQFF. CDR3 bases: TGTGCCAGCAGCTCGGGGACTAGCGGGGGGTCCTACAATGAGCAGTTCTTC.

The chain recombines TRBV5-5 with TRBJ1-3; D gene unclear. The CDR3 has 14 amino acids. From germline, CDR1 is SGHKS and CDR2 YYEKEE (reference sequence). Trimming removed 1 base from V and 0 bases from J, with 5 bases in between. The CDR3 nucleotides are TGTGCCAGCAGCTTGACAGCCTCTGGAAACACCATATATTTT. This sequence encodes CASSLTASGNTIYF.

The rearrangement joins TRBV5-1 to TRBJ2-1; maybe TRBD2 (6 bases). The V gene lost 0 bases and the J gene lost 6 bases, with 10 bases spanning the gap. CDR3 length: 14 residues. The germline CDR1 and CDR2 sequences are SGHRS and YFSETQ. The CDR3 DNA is TGCGCCAGCAGCTTGGTATGGGGGGTCAATGAGCAGTTCTTC. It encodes CASSLVWGVNEQFF.

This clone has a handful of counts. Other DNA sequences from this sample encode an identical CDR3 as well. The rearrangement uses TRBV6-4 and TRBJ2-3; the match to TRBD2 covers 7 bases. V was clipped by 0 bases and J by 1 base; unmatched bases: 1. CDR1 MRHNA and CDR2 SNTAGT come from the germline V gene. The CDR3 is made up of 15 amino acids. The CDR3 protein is CASSDSRGGTDTQYF. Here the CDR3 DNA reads TGTGCCAGCAGTGACTCACGGGGGGGCACAGATACGCAGTATTTT.

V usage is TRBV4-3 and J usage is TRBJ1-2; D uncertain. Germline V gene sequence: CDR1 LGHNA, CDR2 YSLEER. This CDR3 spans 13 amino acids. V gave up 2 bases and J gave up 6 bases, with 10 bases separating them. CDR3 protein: CASSQNTVDGYTF. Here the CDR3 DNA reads TGCGCCAGCAGCCAAAACACCGTGGATGGCTACACCTTC.

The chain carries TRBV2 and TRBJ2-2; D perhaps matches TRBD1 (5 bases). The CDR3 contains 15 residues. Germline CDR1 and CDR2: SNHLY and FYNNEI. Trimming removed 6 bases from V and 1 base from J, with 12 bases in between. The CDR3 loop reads CASRKLTVNTGELFF. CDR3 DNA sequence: TGTGCCAGCAGAAAATTGACAGTGAACACCGGGGAGCTGTTTTTT.

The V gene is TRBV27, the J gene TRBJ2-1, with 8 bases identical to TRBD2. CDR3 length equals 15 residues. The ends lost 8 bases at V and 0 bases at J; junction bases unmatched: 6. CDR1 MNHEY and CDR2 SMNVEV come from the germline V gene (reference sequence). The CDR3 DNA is TGTGCCAGCCGGATAGCGGGGAGCTCCTACAATGAGCAGTTCTTC. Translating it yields CASRIAGSSYNEQFF.

The CDR3 DNA follows: TGTGCCAGCAGGACGCGGGGGCGCACTCAAGAGACCCAGTACTTC. Protein: CASRTRGRTQETQYF. The chain recombines TRBV6-5 with TRBJ2-5, with D tentatively TRBD2 (7 bases). The germline gives CDR1 MNHEY, CDR2 SVGAGI. This CDR3 is 15 amino acids long. Trimming removed 6 bases at V and 2 bases at J, with 16 bases between.

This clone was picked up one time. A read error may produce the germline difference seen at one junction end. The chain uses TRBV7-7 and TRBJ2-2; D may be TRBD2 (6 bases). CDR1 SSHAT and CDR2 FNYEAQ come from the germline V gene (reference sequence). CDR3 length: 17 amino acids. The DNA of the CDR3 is TGTGCTAGCAGCTTGGAGCCGGGACTCGAGAACACCGGGGAGCTGTTTTTT. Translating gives CASSLEPGLENTGELFF. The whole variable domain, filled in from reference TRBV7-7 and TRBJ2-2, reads GAGVSQSPRYKVTKRGQDVTLRCDPISSHATLYWYQQALGQGPEFLTYFNYEAQPDKSGLPSDRFSAERPEGSISTLTIQRTEQRDSAMYRCASSLEPGLENTGELFFGEGSRLTVL.

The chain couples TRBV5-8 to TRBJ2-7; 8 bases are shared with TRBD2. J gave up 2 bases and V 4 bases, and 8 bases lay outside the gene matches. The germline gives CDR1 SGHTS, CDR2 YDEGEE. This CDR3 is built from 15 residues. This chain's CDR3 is CASSPWAGGTYEQYF. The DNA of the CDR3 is TGTGCCAGCAGCCCCTGGGCGGGGGGAACCTACGAGCAGTACTTC.